This record concerns one TCR beta chain sequence. Its antigen remains unidentified. No much larger clonotype is one base removed from it; base qualities were not supplied. Participants in the prospective study were aged roughly 18 to 100 years, lived in 20 to 25 United States geographic areas, and enrolled through a virtual design. In the prospective study, cohorts were assigned on the basis of participant-reported clinical history obtained from a screening survey and a study questionnaire. Recovered participants in ImmuneRACE Cohort 3 were defined as having two consecutive negative NP/OP PCR tests, clearance from a healthcare professional, or resolution of symptoms. Mobile phlebotomists in the prospective study collected whole blood, serum and a nasopharyngeal or oropharyngeal swab from every participant. Over a roughly 2-month period, participants in the prospective study had the option of providing additional blood draws and questionnaires. Prospective study blood samples were shipped either frozen or at room temperature before DNA extraction.

These data are taken from a study of blood T cell repertoires in COVID-19 (dated by TCRdb to 2020 to 2022). Notes on the research overall: Samples covering the acute and convalescent phases of COVID-19 were provided by collaborators in the United States, Italy and Spain. Deeply sampled blood TCRbeta repertoires from subjects exposed to, actively infected with, or recovered from COVID-19 were included in the dataset. A freely available public database, intended as a resource for researchers studying the immune response to SARS-CoV-2, is where the repertoires were released. The prospective study material was composed of cDNA or gDNA derived from T cells, B-cell-depleted T cells, or PBMCs. Nearly every sample came with metadata listing a de-identified subject ID, COVID-19 status, age in years and sex. Where available, HLA class I and class II types were obtained from metadata supplied by the sample provider rather than from assay-based typing. Samples came from the ongoing ImmuneRACE study (first 160 participants) plus 1,254 subjects from 6 global collaborators. What the work shows at the level of the full study, not this receptor alone: Clinical and demographic metadata were provided uncurated, with the amount varying by source and participant.

TCRbeta CDR3 regions were amplified from genomic DNA by means of the immunoSEQ Assay, a bias-controlled multiplex PCR. As for how the authors treated the data: Within the assay, amplification of reference gene primers was used to estimate how many nucleated cells each sample contained. Sequence reads were collapsed and filtered to measure the absolute abundance of every unique TCRbeta CDR3 rearrangement. Productive Simpson clonality was computed per sample as the square root of Simpson's diversity index over productive rearrangements. TCRdb carries this immuneACCESS record with in-frame sequences only. Its versions omit some clonotypes, under half of them owing to an unresolved V gene in the studies checked, with the rest unexplained. V and J calls and clone size are those listed in that table; D and trimming were worked out from the DNA. This sample holds under 250,000 clones; around nine tenths were observed only once. Roughly 10% of the sample comes from the top ten.

Trimming accounts for 3 bases at V and 2 bases at J, while the number of junction bases matched to no gene is 9. The CDR3 runs 17 amino acids, cysteine and phenylalanine included. Only CDR3 DNA is held: 51 bases, read in frame from base 1. The germline V gene encodes CDR1 LNHDA and CDR2 SQIVND (reference sequence). The origin of this receptor is a man aged 25-40 years who had recovered from COVID-19. The V and J genes are TRBV19 and TRBJ2-3; 9 bases in the junction line up with TRBD2. The source material was PBMCs or T cells enriched from blood (not recorded which). The CDR3 sequence is CASSMGLARINTDTQYF. The bases are TGTGCCAGTAGTATGGGACTAGCCCGGATAAACACAGATACGCAGTATTTT.